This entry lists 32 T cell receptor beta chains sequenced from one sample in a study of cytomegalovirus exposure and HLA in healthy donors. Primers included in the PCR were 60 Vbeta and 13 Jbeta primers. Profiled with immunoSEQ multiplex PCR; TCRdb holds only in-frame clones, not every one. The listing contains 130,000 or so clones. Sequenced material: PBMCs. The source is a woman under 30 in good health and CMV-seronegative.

CDR3 bases: TGTGCCAGCAGCGTAGGAACAGGGGGCAATCAGCCCCAGCATTTT. Encoded protein: CASSVGTGGNQPQHF. V is TRBV9 and J is TRBJ1-5; 7 bases align to TRBD1. CDR3 length: 15 residues. Unmatched junction bases numbered 2, after V lost 0 bases and J lost 2 bases. CDR1 and CDR2 (germline): SGDLS, YYNGEE. Looking up the rest from reference TRBV9 and TRBJ1-5 gives the full variable domain: DSGVTQTPKHLITATGQRVTLRCSPRSGDLSVYWYQQSLDQGLQFLIQYYNGEERAKGNILERFSAQQFPDLHSELNLSSLELGDSALYFCASSVGTGGNQPQHFGDGTRLSIL.

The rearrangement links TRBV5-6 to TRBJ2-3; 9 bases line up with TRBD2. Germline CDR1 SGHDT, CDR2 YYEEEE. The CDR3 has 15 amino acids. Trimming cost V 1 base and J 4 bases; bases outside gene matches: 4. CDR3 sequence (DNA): TGTGCCAGCAGCTTGCCTAGCGGGACATCAGATACGCAGTATTTT. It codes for CASSLPSGTSDTQYF.

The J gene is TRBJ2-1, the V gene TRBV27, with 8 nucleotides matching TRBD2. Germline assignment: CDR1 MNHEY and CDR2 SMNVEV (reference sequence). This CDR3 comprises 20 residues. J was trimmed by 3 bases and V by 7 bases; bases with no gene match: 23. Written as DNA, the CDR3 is TGTGCCAGCACCAAATCCATACTAGCGGAAGGGGCTCGGGGCTACAATGAGCAGTTCTTC. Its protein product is CASTKSILAEGARGYNEQFF.

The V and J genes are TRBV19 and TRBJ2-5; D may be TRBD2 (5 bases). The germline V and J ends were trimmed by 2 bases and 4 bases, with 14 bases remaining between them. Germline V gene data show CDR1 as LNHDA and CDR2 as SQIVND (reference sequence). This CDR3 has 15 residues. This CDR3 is CASSIWDSGRETQYF. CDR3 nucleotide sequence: TGTGCCAGTAGTATATGGGATTCGGGGAGAGAGACCCAGTACTTC.

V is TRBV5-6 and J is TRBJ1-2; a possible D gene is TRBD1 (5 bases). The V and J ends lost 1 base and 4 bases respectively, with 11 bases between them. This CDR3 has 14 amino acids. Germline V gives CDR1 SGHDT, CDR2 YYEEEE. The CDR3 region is CASSLRRATYGYTF. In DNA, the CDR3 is TGTGCCAGCAGCTTGCGCAGGGCTACCTATGGCTACACCTTC.

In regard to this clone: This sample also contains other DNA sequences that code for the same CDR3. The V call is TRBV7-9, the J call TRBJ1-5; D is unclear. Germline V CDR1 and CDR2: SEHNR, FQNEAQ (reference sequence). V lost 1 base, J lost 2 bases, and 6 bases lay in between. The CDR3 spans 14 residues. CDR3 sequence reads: CASSLGGGNQPQHF. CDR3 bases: TGTGCCAGCAGCTTAGGGGGAGGCAATCAGCCCCAGCATTTT.

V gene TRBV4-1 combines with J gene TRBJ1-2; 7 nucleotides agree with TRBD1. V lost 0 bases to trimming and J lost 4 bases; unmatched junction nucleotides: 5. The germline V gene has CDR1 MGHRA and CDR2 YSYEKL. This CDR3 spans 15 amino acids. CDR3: CASSQDTGAVYGYTF. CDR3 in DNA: TGCGCCAGCAGCCAAGATACAGGGGCGGTCTATGGCTACACCTTC.

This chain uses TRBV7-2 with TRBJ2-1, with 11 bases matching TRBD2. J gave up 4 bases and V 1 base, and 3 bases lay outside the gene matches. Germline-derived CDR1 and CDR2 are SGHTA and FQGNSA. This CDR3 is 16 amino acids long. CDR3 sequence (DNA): TGTGCCAGCAGCTTAGGACTAGCGGGGATTTACAATGAGCAGTTCTTC. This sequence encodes CASSLGLAGIYNEQFF.

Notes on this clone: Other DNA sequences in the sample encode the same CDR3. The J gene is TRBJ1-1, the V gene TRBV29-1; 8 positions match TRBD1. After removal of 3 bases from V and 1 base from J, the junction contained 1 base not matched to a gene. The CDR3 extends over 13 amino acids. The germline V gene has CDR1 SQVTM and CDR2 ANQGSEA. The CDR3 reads CSVEGQENTEAFF. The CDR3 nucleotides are TGCAGCGTTGAGGGACAGGAGAACACTGAAGCTTTCTTT.

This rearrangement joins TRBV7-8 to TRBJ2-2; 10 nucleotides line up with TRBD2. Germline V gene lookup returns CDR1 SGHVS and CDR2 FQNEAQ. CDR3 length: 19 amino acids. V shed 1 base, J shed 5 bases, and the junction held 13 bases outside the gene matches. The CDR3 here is CASSLVISLASGSTGELFF. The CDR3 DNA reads TGTGCCAGCAGCTTAGTTATATCCTTGGCTAGCGGGAGTACCGGGGAGCTGTTTTTT.

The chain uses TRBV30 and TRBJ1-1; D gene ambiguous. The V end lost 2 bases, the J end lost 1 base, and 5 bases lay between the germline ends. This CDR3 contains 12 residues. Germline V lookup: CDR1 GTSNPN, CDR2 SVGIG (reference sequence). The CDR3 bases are TGTGCCTGGAGTATACAGAACACTGAAGCTTTCTTT. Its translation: CAWSIQNTEAFF. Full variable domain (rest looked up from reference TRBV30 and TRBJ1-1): SQTIHQWPATLVQPVGSPLSLECTVEGTSNPNLYWYRQAAGRGLQLLFYSVGIGQISSEVPQNLSASRPQDRQFILSSKKLLLSDSGFYLCAWSIQNTEAFFGQGTRLTVV.

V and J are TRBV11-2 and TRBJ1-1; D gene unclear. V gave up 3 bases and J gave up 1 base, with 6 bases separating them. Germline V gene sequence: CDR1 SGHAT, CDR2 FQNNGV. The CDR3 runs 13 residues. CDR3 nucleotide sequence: TGTGCCAGCAGCTTGAGACAGAACACTGAAGCTTTCTTT. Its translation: CASSLRQNTEAFF.

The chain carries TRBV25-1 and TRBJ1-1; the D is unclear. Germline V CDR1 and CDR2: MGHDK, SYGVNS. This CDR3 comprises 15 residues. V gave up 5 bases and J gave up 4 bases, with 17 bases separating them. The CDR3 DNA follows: TGTGCCAGCAGTATGGCGCTCTCAGGCAGCACTGAAGCTTTCTTT. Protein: CASSMALSGSTEAFF. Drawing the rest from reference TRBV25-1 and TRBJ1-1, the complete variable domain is EADIYQTPRYLVIGTGKKITLECSQTMGHDKMYWYQQDPGMELHLIHYSYGVNSTEKGDLSSESTVSRIRTEHFPLTLESARPSHTSQYLCASSMALSGSTEAFFGQGTRLTVV.

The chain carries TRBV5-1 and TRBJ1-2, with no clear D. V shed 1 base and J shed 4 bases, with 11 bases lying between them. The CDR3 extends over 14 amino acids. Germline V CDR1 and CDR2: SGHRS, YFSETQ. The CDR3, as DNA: TGCGCCAGCAGCTTGAATGGGCAGTCCTATGGCTACACCTTC. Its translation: CASSLNGQSYGYTF.

CDR3 DNA sequence: TGTGCCAGCAGCTTAGTGGGGGGGCTGACTAACTATGGCTACACCTTC. It codes for CASSLVGGLTNYGYTF. The rearrangement uses TRBV7-9 and TRBJ1-2; TRBD1 is a possible D gene (6 bases). The CDR3 runs 16 residues. With 1 base removed from V and 0 bases from J, the gap between germline ends came to 12 bases. The V gene's germline CDR1 is SEHNR and CDR2 FQNEAQ (reference sequence).

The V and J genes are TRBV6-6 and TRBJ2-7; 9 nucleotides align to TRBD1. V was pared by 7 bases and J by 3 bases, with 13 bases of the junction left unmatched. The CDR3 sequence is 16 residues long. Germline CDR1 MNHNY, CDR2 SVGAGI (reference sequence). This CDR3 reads CASTEGQGQKNYEQYV. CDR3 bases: TGTGCCAGCACCGAGGGACAGGGCCAAAAAAACTACGAGCAGTACGTC.

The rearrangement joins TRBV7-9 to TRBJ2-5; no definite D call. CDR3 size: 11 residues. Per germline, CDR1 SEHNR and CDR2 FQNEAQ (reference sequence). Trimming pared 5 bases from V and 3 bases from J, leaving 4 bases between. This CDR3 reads CASSPKETQYF. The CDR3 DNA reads TGTGCCAGCAGCCCAAAAGAGACCCAGTACTTC.

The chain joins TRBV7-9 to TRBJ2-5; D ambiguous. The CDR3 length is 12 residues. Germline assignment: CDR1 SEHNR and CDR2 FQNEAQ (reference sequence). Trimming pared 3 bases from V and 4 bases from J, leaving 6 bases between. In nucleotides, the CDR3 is TGTGCCAGCAGCTTGAGTATAGAGACCCAGTACTTC. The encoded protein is CASSLSIETQYF.

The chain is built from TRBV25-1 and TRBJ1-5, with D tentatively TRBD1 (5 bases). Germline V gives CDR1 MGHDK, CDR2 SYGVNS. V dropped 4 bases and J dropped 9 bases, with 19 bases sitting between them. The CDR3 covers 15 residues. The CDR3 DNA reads TGTGCCAGCAGTGGTAGTGGGGGGGGGAGTCGGCCCCAGCATTTT. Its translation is CASSGSGGGSRPQHF.

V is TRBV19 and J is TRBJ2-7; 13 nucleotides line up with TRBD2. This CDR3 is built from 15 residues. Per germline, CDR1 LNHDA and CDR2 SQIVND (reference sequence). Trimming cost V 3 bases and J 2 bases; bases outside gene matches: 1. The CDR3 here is CASSIGTSGAYEQYF. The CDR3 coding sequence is TGTGCCAGTAGTATTGGGACTAGCGGGGCCTACGAGCAGTACTTC.

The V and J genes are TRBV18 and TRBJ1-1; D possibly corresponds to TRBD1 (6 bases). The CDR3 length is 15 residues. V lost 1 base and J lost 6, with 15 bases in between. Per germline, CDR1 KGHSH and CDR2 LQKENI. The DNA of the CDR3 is TGTGCCAGCTCACCACAGGGGGTACAGGCCGCTGAAGCTTTCTTT. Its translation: CASSPQGVQAAEAFF.

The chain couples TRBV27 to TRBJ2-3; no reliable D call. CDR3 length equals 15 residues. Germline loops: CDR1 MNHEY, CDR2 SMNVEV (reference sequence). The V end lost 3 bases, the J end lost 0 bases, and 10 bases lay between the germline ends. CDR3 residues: CASSFGPTSTDTQYF. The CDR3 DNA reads TGTGCCAGCAGTTTTGGGCCGACGAGCACAGATACGCAGTATTTT.

The CDR3 spells CASSITGGAKTQYF. CDR3 bases: TGTGCCAGCAGCATAACAGGGGGCGCGAAGACCCAGTACTTC. V gene TRBV5-4 combines with J gene TRBJ2-5; TRBD1 matches 9 bases. Germline assignment: CDR1 SGHNT and CDR2 YYREEE (reference sequence). The J segment lost 6 bases and the V segment lost 4 bases, leaving 7 bases of the junction unmatched. This CDR3 has 14 amino acids.

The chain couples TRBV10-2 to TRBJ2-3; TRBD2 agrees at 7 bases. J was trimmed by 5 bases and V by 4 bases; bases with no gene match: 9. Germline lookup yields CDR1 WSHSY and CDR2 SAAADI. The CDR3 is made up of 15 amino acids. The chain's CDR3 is CASSAVGGVGDTQYF. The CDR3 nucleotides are TGCGCCAGCAGTGCCGTGGGAGGGGTTGGAGATACGCAGTATTTT.

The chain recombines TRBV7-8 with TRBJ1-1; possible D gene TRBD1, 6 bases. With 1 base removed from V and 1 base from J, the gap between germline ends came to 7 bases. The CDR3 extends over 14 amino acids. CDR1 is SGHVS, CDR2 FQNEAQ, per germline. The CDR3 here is CASSLVTGNTEAFF. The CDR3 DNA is TGTGCCAGCAGCTTAGTGACAGGGAACACTGAAGCTTTCTTT.

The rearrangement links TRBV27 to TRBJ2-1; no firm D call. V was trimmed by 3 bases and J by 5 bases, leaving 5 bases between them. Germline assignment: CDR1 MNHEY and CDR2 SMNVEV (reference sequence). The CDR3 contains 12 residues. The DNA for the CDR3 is TGTGCCAGCAGTTTTCTCGACAATGAGCAGTTCTTC. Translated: CASSFLDNEQFF.

The CDR3 nucleotides are TGTGCCATCCCGGGACAGGGTCGGAGAAATGAAAAACTGTTTTTT. It translates to CAIPGQGRRNEKLFF. V usage is TRBV6-6 and J usage is TRBJ1-4; 9 bases map to TRBD1. V was pared by 10 bases and J by 5 bases, with 11 bases of the junction left unmatched. The CDR3 loop spans 15 amino acids. The germline gives CDR1 MNHNY, CDR2 SVGAGI (reference sequence).

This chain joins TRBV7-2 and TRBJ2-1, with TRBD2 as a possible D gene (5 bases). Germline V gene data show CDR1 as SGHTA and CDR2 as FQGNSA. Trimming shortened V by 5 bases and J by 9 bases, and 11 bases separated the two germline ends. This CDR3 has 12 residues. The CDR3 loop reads CASSMTGSEQFF. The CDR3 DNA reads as TGTGCCAGCAGCATGACTGGGAGTGAGCAGTTCTTC.

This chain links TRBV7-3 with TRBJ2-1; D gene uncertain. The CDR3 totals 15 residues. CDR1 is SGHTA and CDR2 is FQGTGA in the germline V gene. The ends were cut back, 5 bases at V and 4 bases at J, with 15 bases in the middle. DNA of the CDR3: TGTGCCAGCAGCCCATACTTGGGCGATTACAATGAGCAGTTCTTC. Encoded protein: CASSPYLGDYNEQFF.

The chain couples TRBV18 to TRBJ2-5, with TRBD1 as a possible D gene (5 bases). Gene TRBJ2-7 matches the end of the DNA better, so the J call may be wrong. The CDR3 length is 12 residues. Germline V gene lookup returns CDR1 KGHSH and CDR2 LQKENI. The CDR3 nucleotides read TGTGCCAGCTCACTCCAGGGAAACGAGCAGTACTTC. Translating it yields CASSLQGNEQYF.

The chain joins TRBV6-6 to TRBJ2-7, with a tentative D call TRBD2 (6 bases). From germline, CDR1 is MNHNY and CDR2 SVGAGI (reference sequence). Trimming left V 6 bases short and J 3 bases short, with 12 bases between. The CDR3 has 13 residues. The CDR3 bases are TGTGCCAGCAGCATTTTAGCGGACTACGAGCAGTACGTC. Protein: CASSILADYEQYV.

The CDR3 here is CAWSALRGDGYTF. The CDR3 region has the DNA TGTGCCTGGAGTGCCCTCCGGGGGGATGGCTACACCTTC. The V and J genes are TRBV30 and TRBJ1-2; D might be TRBD1 (5 bases). V was trimmed by 1 base and J by 6 bases, leaving 12 bases between them. The CDR3 runs 13 residues. Germline V gene data show CDR1 as GTSNPN and CDR2 as SVGIG (reference sequence).